This T cell receptor beta chain was sequenced for a study of shared clonotypes between healthy human individuals. Study conclusions and caveats: Generation probability values for non-shared clonotypes were lower than those for clonotypes shared by all four donors. Memory subsets generally showed lower estimated richness than naive subsets.

DNA at 200 ng, approximately 30,000 T cell genomes, went into sorted-subset replicate PCRs. The assay was immunoSEQ multiplex PCR, and TCRdb's table has in-frame clones only and misses some. The data contain about 2.4 million clones, around nine tenths of them seen just once; the ten biggest clones take up about 0.13%. About this clone itself: Its antigen remains unknown.

Germline CDR1 and CDR2: MNHNY and SVGAGI (reference sequence). V lost 6 bases and J 1 base, leaving 8 bases between the germline ends. The CDR3 spans 13 residues. This TCR was sampled from a man younger than 35 in good health. Sequencing was carried out using naive CD4+ T cells sorted from blood. The subset: CD45RA+ positively selected. The chain has TRBV6-6 and TRBJ2-3; D unclear. The CDR3 region has the DNA TGTGCCAGCAGCATGGACGGCACAGATACGCAGTATTTT. Its protein is CASSMDGTDTQYF.